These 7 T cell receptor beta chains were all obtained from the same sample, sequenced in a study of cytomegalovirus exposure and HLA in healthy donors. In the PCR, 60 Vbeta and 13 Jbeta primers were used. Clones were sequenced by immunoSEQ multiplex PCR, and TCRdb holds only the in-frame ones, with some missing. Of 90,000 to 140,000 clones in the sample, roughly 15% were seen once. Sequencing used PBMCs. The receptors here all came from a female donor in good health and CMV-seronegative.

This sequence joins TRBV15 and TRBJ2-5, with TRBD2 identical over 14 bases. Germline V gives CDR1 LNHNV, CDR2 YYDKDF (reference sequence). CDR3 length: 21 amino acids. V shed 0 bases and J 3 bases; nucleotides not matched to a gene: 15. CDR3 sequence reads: CATSRERPGLAGVGEKETQYF. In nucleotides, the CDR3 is TGTGCCACCAGCAGAGAGAGACCGGGACTAGCGGGAGTGGGTGAGAAAGAGACCCAGTACTTC.

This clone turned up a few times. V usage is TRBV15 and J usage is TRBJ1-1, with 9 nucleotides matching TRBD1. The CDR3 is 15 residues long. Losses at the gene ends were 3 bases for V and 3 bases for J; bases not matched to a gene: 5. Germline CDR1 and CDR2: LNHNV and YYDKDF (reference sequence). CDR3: CATSSPGQGHTEAFF. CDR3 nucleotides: TGTGCCACCAGCAGCCCGGGACAGGGACACACTGAAGCTTTCTTT.

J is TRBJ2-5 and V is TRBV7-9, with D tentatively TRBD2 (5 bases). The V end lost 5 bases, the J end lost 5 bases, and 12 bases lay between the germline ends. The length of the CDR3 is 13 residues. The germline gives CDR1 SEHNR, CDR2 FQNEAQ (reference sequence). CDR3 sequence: CASSASGWETQYF. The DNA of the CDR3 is TGTGCCAGCAGCGCCTCGGGGTGGGAGACCCAGTACTTC. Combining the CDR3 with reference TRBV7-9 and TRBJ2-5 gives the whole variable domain DTGVSQNPRHKITKRGQNVTFRCDPISEHNRLYWYRQTLGQGPEFLTYFQNEAQLEKSRLLSDRFSAERPKGSFSTLEIQRTEQGDSAMYLCASSASGWETQYFGPGTRLLVL.

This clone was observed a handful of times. Here the CDR3 DNA reads TGTGCCAGCAGCTTGGAGACTAGCGACTACGAGCAGTACTTC. This codes for CASSLETSDYEQYF. V usage is TRBV5-6 and J usage is TRBJ2-7, with 8 bases identical to TRBD2. J gave up 3 bases and V 0 bases, and 2 bases lay outside the gene matches. The CDR3 covers 14 residues. Per the germline V gene, CDR1 is SGHDT and CDR2 is YYEEEE.

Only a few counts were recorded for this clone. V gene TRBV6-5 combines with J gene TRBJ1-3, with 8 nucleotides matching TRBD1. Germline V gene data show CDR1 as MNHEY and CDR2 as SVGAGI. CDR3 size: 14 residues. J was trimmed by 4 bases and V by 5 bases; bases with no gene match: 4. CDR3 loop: CASSLQGGGNTIYF. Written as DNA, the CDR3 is TGTGCCAGCAGTCTACAGGGGGGCGGAAACACCATATATTTT.

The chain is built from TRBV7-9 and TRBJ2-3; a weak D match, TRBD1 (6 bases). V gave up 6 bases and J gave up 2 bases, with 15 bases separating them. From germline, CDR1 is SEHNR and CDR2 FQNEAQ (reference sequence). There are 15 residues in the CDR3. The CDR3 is CASSQGRGVTDTQYF. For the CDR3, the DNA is TGTGCCAGCAGTCAGGGCAGGGGCGTCACAGATACGCAGTATTTT.

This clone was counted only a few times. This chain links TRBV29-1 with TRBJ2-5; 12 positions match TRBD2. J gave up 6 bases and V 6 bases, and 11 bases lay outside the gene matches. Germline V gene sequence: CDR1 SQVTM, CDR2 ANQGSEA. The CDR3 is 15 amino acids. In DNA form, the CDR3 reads TGCAGCGTAGTTTTTCCCGGGACTAGCGGGCAGACCCAGTACTTC. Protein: CSVVFPGTSGQTQYF.